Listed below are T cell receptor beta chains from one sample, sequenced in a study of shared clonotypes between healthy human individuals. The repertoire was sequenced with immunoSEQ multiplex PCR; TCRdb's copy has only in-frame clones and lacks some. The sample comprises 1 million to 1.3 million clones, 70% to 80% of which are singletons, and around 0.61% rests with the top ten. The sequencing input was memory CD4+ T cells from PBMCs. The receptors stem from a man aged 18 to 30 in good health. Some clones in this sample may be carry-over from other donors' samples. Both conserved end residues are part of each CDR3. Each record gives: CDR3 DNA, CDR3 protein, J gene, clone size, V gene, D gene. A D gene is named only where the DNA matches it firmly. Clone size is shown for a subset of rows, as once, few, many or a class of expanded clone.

TGTGCCATCAGTGAGAGGCAGGGAGCCATAGCAGAGACCCAGTACTTC CAISERQGAIAETQYF TRBJ2-5 NA TRBV10-3 NA
TGTGCCAGCTCAACTGCAGGGAGCACTGAAGCTTTCTTT CASSTAGSTEAFF TRBJ1-1 NA TRBV28 NA
TGTGCCAGCAGCGTAGGGACAGGGAAAATGTATGGCTACACCTTC CASSVGTGKMYGYTF TRBJ1-2 NA TRBV9 TRBD1
TGTGCCAGTAGTAAGGGGTATCAGCCCCAGCATTTT CASSKGYQPQHF TRBJ1-5 NA TRBV19 NA
TGTGCCACCAGCAGAGAGGGGTCAGGGCGGCGGGAGACCCAGTACTTC CATSREGSGRRETQYF TRBJ2-5 many TRBV15 NA
TGTGCCAGCAGTTTAAAGGGGACAGGCGGCTACACCTTC CASSLKGTGGYTF TRBJ1-2 few TRBV27 TRBD1
TGTGCCAGCACCGGTACGCAGTATTTT CASTGTQYF TRBJ2-3 few TRBV6-5 NA
TGTGCCAGTAGTACTTCCCGAGGACCATACGAGCAGTACTTC CASSTSRGPYEQYF TRBJ2-7 NA TRBV19 NA
TGTGCCAGCAGCGTCAGAGAAACGGATGGCTACACCTTC CASSVRETDGYTF TRBJ1-2 NA TRBV9 NA
TGTGCCATCAGACCCGACAGGGGGCGAGTCACAGATACGCAGTATTTT CAIRPDRGRVTDTQYF TRBJ2-3 NA TRBV10-3 TRBD1
TGTGCCAGCAGTGACAGGGGGCCGGCTGGAGAGACCCAGTACTTC CASSDRGPAGETQYF TRBJ2-5 NA TRBV6-4 TRBD1
TGTGCCATCAGTGAGAATGCAGACTATGGCTACACCTTC CAISENADYGYTF TRBJ1-2 NA TRBV10-3 NA
TGTGCCAGCAGTCTCGGATGGGATCAGCCCCAGCATTTT CASSLGWDQPQHF TRBJ1-5 NA TRBV27 NA
TGTGCCAGCAGCTTAATCGGGGCTAGCAGAAAAGAGACCCAGTACTTC CASSLIGASRKETQYF TRBJ2-5 NA TRBV7-8 NA
TGTGCCTGCTCGCCCGACTCTGGAAACACCATATATTTT CACSPDSGNTIYF TRBJ1-3 few TRBV6-5 NA